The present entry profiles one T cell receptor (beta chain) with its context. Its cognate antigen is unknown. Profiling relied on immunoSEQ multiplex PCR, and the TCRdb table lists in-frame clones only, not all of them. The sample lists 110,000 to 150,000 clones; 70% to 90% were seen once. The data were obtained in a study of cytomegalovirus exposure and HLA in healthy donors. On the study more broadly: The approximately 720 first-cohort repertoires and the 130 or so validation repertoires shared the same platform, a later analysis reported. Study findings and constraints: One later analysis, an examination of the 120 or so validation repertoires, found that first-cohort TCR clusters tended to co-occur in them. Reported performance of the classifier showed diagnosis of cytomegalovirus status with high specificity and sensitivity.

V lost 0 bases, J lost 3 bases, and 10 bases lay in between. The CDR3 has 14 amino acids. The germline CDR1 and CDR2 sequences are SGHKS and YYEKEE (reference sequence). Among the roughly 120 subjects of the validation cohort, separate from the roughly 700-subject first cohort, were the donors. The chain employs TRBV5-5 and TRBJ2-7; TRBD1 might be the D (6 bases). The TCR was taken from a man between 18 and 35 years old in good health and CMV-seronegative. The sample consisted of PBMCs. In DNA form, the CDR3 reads TGTGCCAGCAGCTTGGAAGGGGGATACTACGAGCAGTACTTC. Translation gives CASSLEGGYYEQYF.